The rows below give T cell receptor beta chains drawn from one sample of a study of T cells in Graves' hyperthyroidism and ophthalmopathy. TCRdb re-called the multiplex PCR reads through MiXCR, storing one row per CDR3 protein. The table includes around 360,000 distinct CDR3 sequences, nearly 15% detected once. Material for sequencing was blood. The receptors were gathered from an older woman with Graves' ophthalmopathy. Each CDR3 is given with its conserved first and last residue. The D gene is left open where the match is weak. Some rows mark clone size as missing; the rest say once, few, many or name a class of expanded clone.

D: .
size: many
J: TRBJ2-1
V: TRBV24-1
CDR3: CATSDFGGLSYNEQFF
DNA: TGTGCCACCAGTGATTTCGGGGGTTTATCCTACAATGAGCAGTTCTTC

D: .
size: many
J: TRBJ2-7
V: TRBV27
CDR3: CASSSGPGYEQYF
DNA: TGTGCCAGCAGTAGCGGCCCCGGATACGAGCAGTACTTC

D: .
size: many
J: TRBJ2-1
V: TRBV9
CDR3: CASSVGTAPSDEQFF
DNA: TGTGCCAGCAGCGTAGGTACAGCCCCTTCGGATGAGCAGTTCTTC

D: TRBD1
size: many
J: TRBJ1-2
V: TRBV3-1
CDR3: CASSQGAAGTGSYGYTF
DNA: TGTGCCAGCAGCCAAGGGGCCGCCGGGACAGGGTCCTATGGCTACACCTTC

D: TRBD1
size: many
J: TRBJ2-5
V: TRBV2
CDR3: CASTEGQGEETQYF
DNA: TGTGCCAGCACCGAGGGGCAGGGGGAGGAGACCCAGTACTTC

D: TRBD1
size: many
J: TRBJ2-5
V: TRBV7-8
CDR3: CASSSDRKETQYF
DNA: TGTGCCAGCAGCTCGGACAGGAAAGAGACCCAGTACTTC

D: TRBD2
size: many
J: TRBJ2-3
V: TRBV20-1
CDR3: CSARASGRASTDTQYF
DNA: TGCAGTGCTAGGGCTAGCGGGAGGGCTAGCACAGATACGCAGTATTTT

D: TRBD1
size: few
J: TRBJ2-2
V: TRBV29-1
CDR3: CSVDGTGSTGELFF
DNA: TGCAGCGTAGACGGGACAGGGAGCACCGGGGAGCTGTTTTTT

D: TRBD2
size: many
J: TRBJ2-1
V: TRBV5-1
CDR3: CASSLEPSGSVGEQFF
DNA: TGCGCCAGCAGCTTGGAGCCTAGCGGGAGTGTTGGTGAGCAGTTCTTC

D: TRBD2
size: many
J: TRBJ2-5
V: TRBV27
CDR3: CASSLVNPGLAGGETQYF
DNA: TGTGCCAGCAGTTTGGTCAACCCGGGACTAGCGGGAGGGGAGACCCAGTACTTC

D: .
size: .
J: TRBJ2-3
V: TRBV4-2
CDR3: CASSQDRGTDTQYF
DNA: TGTGCCAGCAGCCAAGATAGAGGCACAGATACGCAGTATTTT

D: TRBD2
size: many
J: TRBJ2-3
V: TRBV5-1
CDR3: CASSLELAGEDTQYF
DNA: TGCGCCAGCAGCTTGGAACTAGCGGGAGAAGATACGCAGTATTTT

D: .
size: many
J: TRBJ2-5
V: TRBV15
CDR3: CATSPWGEGQETQYF
DNA: TGTGCCACCAGCCCATGGGGAGAAGGTCAAGAGACCCAGTACTTC

D: .
size: once
J: TRBJ2-1
V: TRBV27
CDR3: CASSQRSPNEQFF
DNA: TGTGCCAGCAGTCAACGGAGTCCCAATGAGCAGTTCTTC

D: TRBD2
size: .
J: TRBJ2-3
V: TRBV28
CDR3: CASSLRGGSTDTQYF
DNA: TGTGCCAGCAGTTTACGGGGGGGTAGCACAGATACGCAGTATTTT

D: .
size: few
J: TRBJ2-1
V: TRBV19
CDR3: CASSARTARGEQFF
DNA: TGTGCCAGTAGTGCAAGGACTGCGAGGGGCGAGCAGTTCTTC

D: .
size: .
J: TRBJ1-1
V: TRBV25-1
CDR3: CASSESPGLNTEAFF
DNA: TGTGCCAGCAGTGAATCCCCAGGACTGAACACTGAAGCTTTCTTT

D: TRBD2
size: many
J: TRBJ2-5
V: TRBV7-2
CDR3: CASSFLAGVGETQYF
DNA: TGTGCCAGCAGCTTCCTAGCGGGAGTAGGAGAGACCCAGTACTTC

D: .
size: .
J: TRBJ1-3
V: TRBV7-9
CDR3: CASSDNRDYSGNTIYF
DNA: TGTGCCAGCAGCGATAACAGGGATTACTCTGGAAACACCATATATTTT

D: .
size: .
J: TRBJ2-2
V: TRBV11-2
CDR3: CASSLEGVTGELFF
DNA: TGTGCCAGCAGCTTGGAAGGGGTCACCGGGGAGCTGTTTTTT

D: .
size: .
J: TRBJ1-1
V: TRBV6-1
CDR3: CASSRGVGEAFF
DNA: TGTGCCAGCAGTAGGGGTGTCGGTGAAGCTTTCTTT

D: .
size: many
J: TRBJ1-2
V: TRBV28
CDR3: CASRETVSGYTF
DNA: TGTGCCAGCAGAGAGACAGTGAGTGGCTACACCTTC

D: .
size: many
J: TRBJ2-7
V: TRBV20-1
CDR3: CSARLTSRSSYEQYF
DNA: TGCAGTGCTAGACTAACTTCGAGAAGCTCCTACGAGCAGTACTTC

D: TRBD1
size: few
J: TRBJ1-6
V: TRBV19
CDR3: CASSSRDSNSPLHF
DNA: TGTGCCAGCAGCTCCCGGGACAGCAATTCACCCCTCCACTTT

D: .
size: .
J: TRBJ2-2
V: TRBV3-1
CDR3: CASVDGRRANTGELFF
DNA: TGTGCCAGCGTAGACGGTAGGCGAGCGAACACCGGGGAGCTGTTTTTT

D: .
size: .
J: TRBJ2-1
V: TRBV28
CDR3: CASKLKKGGRGPFF
DNA: TGTGCCAGCAAACTTAAAAAGGGAGGCCGAGGCCCGTTCTTC

D: TRBD2
size: many
J: TRBJ2-4
V: TRBV27
CDR3: CASKVGAGGFIQYF
DNA: TGTGCCAGCAAAGTCGGAGCGGGAGGGTTCATTCAGTACTTC

D: TRBD1
size: .
J: TRBJ2-7
V: TRBV7-9
CDR3: CASSHRGARYNEQYF
DNA: TGTGCCAGCAGCCACAGGGGCGCCCGGTACAATGAGCAGTACTTC

D: .
size: .
J: TRBJ2-5
V: TRBV5-1
CDR3: CASSRTGTPEKGETQYF
DNA: TGCGCCAGCAGCCGTACCGGGACTCCCGAAAAGGGGGAGACCCAGTACTTC

D: .
size: many
J: TRBJ2-5
V: TRBV10-3
CDR3: CAIGTLETQYF
DNA: TGTGCCATCGGGACCTTGGAAACCCAGTACTTC

D: .
size: many
J: TRBJ2-7
V: TRBV10-3
CDR3: CAISVTGGGGGEQYF
DNA: TGTGCCATCAGTGTAACAGGGGGTGGCGGGGGCGAGCAGTACTTC

D: .
size: many
J: TRBJ1-5
V: TRBV12-3/TRBV12-4
CDR3: CASSLRGAGNQPQHF
DNA: TGTGCCAGCAGTTTACGGGGGGCGGGCAATCAGCCCCAGCATTTT

D: TRBD2
size: many
J: TRBJ2-1
V: TRBV5-1
CDR3: CASSQTSSGAYNEQFF
DNA: TGCGCCAGCAGCCAGACCTCTAGCGGGGCCTACAATGAGCAGTTCTTC

D: .
size: few
J: TRBJ2-2
V: TRBV10-3
CDR3: CAISSRQDTGELFF
DNA: TGTGCCATCTCTTCCCGACAGGACACCGGGGAGCTGTTTTTT

D: .
size: many
J: TRBJ1-1
V: TRBV3-1
CDR3: CASSLRGKTEAFF
DNA: TGTGCCAGCAGCCTGCGGGGGAAAACTGAAGCTTTCTTT